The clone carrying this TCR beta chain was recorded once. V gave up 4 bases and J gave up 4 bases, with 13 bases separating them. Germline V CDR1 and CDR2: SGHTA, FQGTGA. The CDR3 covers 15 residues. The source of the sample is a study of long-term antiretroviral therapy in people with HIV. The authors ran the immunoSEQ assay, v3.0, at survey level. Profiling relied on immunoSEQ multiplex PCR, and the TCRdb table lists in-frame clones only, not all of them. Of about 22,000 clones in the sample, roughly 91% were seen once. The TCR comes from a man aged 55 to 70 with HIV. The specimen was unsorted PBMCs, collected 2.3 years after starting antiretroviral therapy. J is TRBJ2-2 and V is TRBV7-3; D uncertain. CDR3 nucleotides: TGTGCCAGCAGCTCCTTAGATAGTAGCACCGGGGAGCTGTTTTTT. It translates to CASSSLDSSTGELFF. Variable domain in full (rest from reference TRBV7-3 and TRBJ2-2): GAGVSQTPSNKVTEKGKYVELRCDPISGHTALYWYRQSLGQGPEFLIYFQGTGAADDSGLPNDRFFAVRPEGSVSTLKIQRTERGDSAVYLCASSSLDSSTGELFFGEGSRLTVL.